This is a list of T cell receptor beta chains from one sample in a study of T cell responses to AZD1222 COVID-19 vaccine. Assay: immunoSEQ multiplex PCR; the TCRdb copy retains only in-frame clones and omits some. The repertoire includes 150,000 or so clones, around nine tenths of them detected once, and about 1.3% sits in the top ten. The input for sequencing was peripheral blood, taken on day 0 of AZD1222 vaccination. These receptors all stem from an adult in good health. Each CDR3 is given with its conserved first and last residue. Fields, in order: CDR3 length, V gene, J gene, CDR3 protein.

>13|TRBV7-2|TRBJ1-1
CASSLVMNTEAFF
>13|TRBV19|TRBJ1-2
CASSIGGSGGYTF
>16|TRBV7-8|TRBJ2-1
CASIPNRDTSYNEQFF
>17|TRBV7-8|TRBJ2-3
CASSLRSPRGGKDTQYF
>15|TRBV4-3|TRBJ2-1
CASSLRQAEIGEQFF
>14|TRBV7-9|TRBJ2-5
CASSLAHQEETQYF
>12|TRBV28|TRBJ1-2
CASSLTGDGYTF
>14|TRBV19|TRBJ2-5
CASSIRTGKETQYF
>14|TRBV28|TRBJ1-4
CASKPPDRPEKLFF
>13|TRBV5-6|TRBJ1-4
CASQTGLNEKLFF
>16|TRBV7-2|TRBJ2-3
CASSQNPGTGQDTQYF
>15|TRBV21-1|TRBJ1-2
CASSPSWGRNYGYTF
>14|TRBV20-1|TRBJ2-2
CSASQQTTPGELFF
>14|TRBV7-8|TRBJ1-2
CASSLDRGAHGYTF
>10|TRBV6-5|TRBJ2-7
CASGSREQYF
>13|TRBV7-9|TRBJ2-1
CASSPYVGNEQFF
>13|TRBV3-1/TRBV3-2|TRBJ2-3
CASRAQSTDTQYF
>15|TRBV6-5|TRBJ2-7
CASSYSRDGTYEQYF
>14|TRBV5-6|TRBJ1-6
CASSRDSLNSPLHF
>17|TRBV6-1|TRBJ1-6
CASSAGLGPPPDSPLHF
>17|TRBV4-3|TRBJ2-2
CASSQDSASANTGELFF
>15|TRBV7-6|TRBJ2-2
CASRQRGGPTGELFF
>15|TRBV19|TRBJ1-2
CASQNRDRRIYGYTF
>15|TRBV2|TRBJ1-3
CASSKEGSSGNTIYF
>14|TRBV4-1|TRBJ1-5
CASSLSFEKQPQHF
>14|TRBV11-2|TRBJ2-7
CASSLGTTTYEQYF
>13|TRBV30|TRBJ1-2
CAWSGQADYGYTF
>11|TRBV5-1|TRBJ2-5
CASSMDSTQYF
>17|TRBV7-9|TRBJ1-2
CASSLGGQASDYYGYTF
>15|TRBV19|TRBJ1-4
CASRFGDSRNEKLFF
>16|TRBV7-2|TRBJ1-2
CASSSHPDRLGYGYTF
>14|TRBV2|TRBJ1-2
CASSDGTGGYGYTF
>16|TRBV11-3|TRBJ2-5
CASSLEGLAGVETQYF
>14|TRBV19|TRBJ2-7
CASSGTFVNYEQYF
>16|TRBV6-5|TRBJ2-2
CASSFFRGQGTGELFF
>17|TRBV15|TRBJ2-3
CATSRDIAGGVLDTQYF
>12|TRBV19|TRBJ1-5
CAPMAINQPQHF
>14|TRBV30|TRBJ2-3
CAWGPGGRTDTQYF
>15|TRBV7-6|TRBJ2-7
CASSLLSGAPYEQYF
>13|TRBV19|TRBJ1-1
CASRNRGLTEAFF
>14|TRBV5-5|TRBJ2-7
CASSLYTSNYEQYF
>13|TRBV3-1/TRBV3-2|TRBJ2-7
CASSQGDRSEQYF
>12|TRBV28|TRBJ2-1
CASSAGRNEQFF
>16|TRBV3-1/TRBV3-2|TRBJ2-5
CASSQARDREQETQYF
>12|TRBV14|TRBJ1-1
CASSLQGSEAFF
>14|TRBV25-1|TRBJ1-2
CASSEGRGFSGYTF
>15|TRBV5-4|TRBJ1-1
CASSPFTGRAGEAFF
>12|TRBV7-9|TRBJ1-1
CASSLLRTEAFF
>16|TRBV18|TRBJ2-1
CASSPGAGGSYNEQFF
>13|TRBV21-1|TRBJ2-7
CASSVYGSSEQYF
>18|TRBV4-1|TRBJ1-2
CASSPPGGTRKTNYGYTF
>13|TRBV6-5|TRBJ1-1
CASRQGWNTEAFF
>14|TRBV19|TRBJ1-5
CASSTTGREQPQHF
>13|TRBV7-2|TRBJ2-3
CASSLVSTDTQYF
>14|TRBV11-2|TRBJ2-2
CASSLTGNTGELFF